The 3 T cell receptor beta chains listed next were all sequenced from one sample in a study of T cells in Graves' hyperthyroidism and ophthalmopathy. The TCR beta CDR3 regions underwent amplification using RNA transcripts as the source. HTBI primers were used for first-round RT-PCR of the TCR CDR3. TCRdb recomputed calls from the multiplex PCR reads with MiXCR, one row per CDR3 protein. Altogether 300,000 to 500,000 distinct CDR3 sequences are present, 11% to 15% being singletons, with the ten largest covering 25% to 30%. Sequencing input: blood. Receptors originate from a man in his forties or fifties with Graves' ophthalmopathy.

This clonotype was counted at least ten times. The CDR3 protein is CASSPGLAETQYF. CDR3 coding DNA: TGTGCCAGCTCACCAGGACTGGCAGAGACCCAGTACTTC. The genes are TRBV18 and TRBJ2-5, with D possibly TRBD2 on 5 matching bases. Germline V gene data show CDR1 as KGHSH and CDR2 as LQKENI. Trimming removed 2 bases at V and 4 bases at J, with 8 bases between. The CDR3 runs to 13 residues.

This clonotype was picked up a small number of times. The chain is built from TRBV7-3 and TRBJ2-2, with 10 bases aligning to TRBD2. Trimming cost V 2 bases and J 1 base; bases outside gene matches: 4. The CDR3 loop spans 17 amino acids. Germline lookup yields CDR1 SGHTA and CDR2 FQGTGA. CDR3 loop: CASSLDGTSVNTGELFF. CDR3 nucleotides: TGTGCCAGCAGCTTAGACGGGACTAGCGTGAACACCGGGGAGCTGTTTTTT.

This clonotype was seen at least ten times. V is TRBV9 and J is TRBJ2-7, with D unresolved. The length of the CDR3 is 19 residues. Germline lookup yields CDR1 SGDLS and CDR2 YYNGEE. With 1 base removed from V and 4 bases from J, the gap between germline ends came to 27 bases. The CDR3 bases are TGTGCCAGCAGCGTACATCCGGCTGATTCAGGAGCCTACACTTACGAGCAGTACTTC. It translates to CASSVHPADSGAYTYEQYF. The complete variable domain, with remaining parts taken from reference TRBV9 and TRBJ2-7, reads DSGVTQTPKHLITATGQRVTLRCSPRSGDLSVYWYQQSLDQGLQFLIQYYNGEERAKGNILERFSAQQFPDLHSELNLSSLELGDSALYFCASSVHPADSGAYTYEQYFGPGTRLTVT.